A single TCR beta chain is shown here with its context. The antigen is undetermined. Selection for sequencing was limited to patients who had shown CD8+CD57+ cell expansion by flow cytometry. This record comes from a study of CD8+CD57+ T cells in acquired aplastic anemia. Study-wide points: Significant differences in CD8+ Simpson's diversity were not observed between patients and controls.

Genomic DNA provided the template from which TCR beta VDJ and CDR3 profiles were obtained. One entry per CDR3 protein results from TCRdb running MiXCR on the reads. The repertoire holds approximately 300,000 distinct CDR3 sequences, under 60% seen once, with 1% to 1.5% in the top ten. The CDR3 has 14 residues. The germline gives CDR1 LNHNV, CDR2 YYDKDF (reference sequence). V lost 3 bases to trimming and J lost 4 bases, with 12 bases between them. The receptor was isolated from a human donor with aplastic anemia. V is TRBV15 and J is TRBJ2-5; no clear D gene. Sequenced input: sorted CD4+, CD8+, or CD8+CD57+ T cells (not recorded which) from PBMCs. The CDR3 DNA sequence: TGTGCCACCAGCAGCTTTCTAGGAGCAGAGACCCAGTACTTC. This sequence encodes CATSSFLGAETQYF.